The 23 T cell receptor beta chains below come from one sample, sequenced in a study of blood T cell repertoires in COVID-19. Clones were read by immunoSEQ multiplex PCR, and TCRdb kept only the in-frame ones, dropping some. The repertoire holds about 150,000 clones, with roughly 87% as singletons. Sequencing input: peripheral blood. The receptor source for this set is a human donor in a cohort sampled during active COVID-19.

The chain carries TRBV7-3 and TRBJ1-3; possibly TRBD1 for D (5 bases). The CDR3 is 18 amino acids. V lost 1 base and J 1 base, leaving 17 bases between the germline ends. Germline-derived CDR1 and CDR2 are SGHTA and FQGTGA. The CDR3 DNA reads as TGTGCCAGCAGCTTAAGTGGACAAGGCCTTACATCTGGAAACACCATATATTTT. It specifies CASSLSGQGLTSGNTIYF.

This chain uses TRBV28 with TRBJ2-1, with a tentative D call TRBD1 (5 bases). V was pared by 2 bases and J by 6 bases, with 8 bases between. Germline V gene lookup returns CDR1 MDHEN and CDR2 SYDVKM. The CDR3 contains 13 residues. CDR3 amino acids: CASSLGRANEQFF. The CDR3 nucleotides are TGTGCCAGCAGTTTAGGCAGGGCCAATGAGCAGTTCTTC.

The chain joins TRBV7-2 to TRBJ2-7; possibly TRBD1 for D (5 bases). Trimming stripped 3 bases from V and 2 bases from J, with 8 bases between. Germline-derived CDR1 and CDR2 are SGHTA and FQGNSA. The CDR3 covers 13 residues. The CDR3 is CASSFDRPYEQYF. In nucleotides, the CDR3 is TGTGCCAGCAGCTTTGACAGACCCTACGAGCAGTACTTC.

The chain combines TRBV24-1 with TRBJ2-7; D might be TRBD2 (6 bases). The CDR3 contains 11 residues. CDR1 and CDR2 from the germline V gene are KGHDR and SFDVKD. V lost 9 bases and J lost 3, with 8 bases in between. In DNA form, the CDR3 reads TGTGCCACCGGGGACTTCTACGAGCAGTACTTC. Its translation is CATGDFYEQYF.

The rearrangement joins TRBV30 to TRBJ2-1; tentative D call: TRBD2 (5 bases). The CDR3 consists of 11 residues. CDR1 is GTSNPN and CDR2 is SVGIG in the germline V gene (reference sequence). V was pared by 1 base and J by 11 bases, with 9 bases between. The CDR3 reads CAWSAGVKQFF. The CDR3 DNA is TGTGCCTGGAGTGCCGGGGTTAAGCAGTTCTTC.

The chain couples TRBV6-5 to TRBJ1-4; D perhaps matches TRBD1 (5 bases). The CDR3 loop spans 15 amino acids. Trimming pared 6 bases from V and 4 bases from J, leaving 15 bases between. Germline V gene sequence: CDR1 MNHEY, CDR2 SVGAGI. The CDR3 here is CASSGPREGNEKLFF. The DNA of the CDR3 is TGTGCCAGCAGCGGGCCCAGGGAAGGTAATGAAAAACTGTTTTTT.

The rearrangement joins TRBV9 to TRBJ2-6, with TRBD2 matching 12 bases. The length of the CDR3 is 20 residues. The V gene end was trimmed by 4 bases and the J gene end by 2 bases; junction bases not matched to a gene: 13. Germline loops: CDR1 SGDLS, CDR2 YYNGEE. In DNA form, the CDR3 reads TGTGCCAGCAGCTCGGCCAAGGGACTAGCGGGCGAGGCTGGGGCCAACGTCCTGACTTTC. Translated: CASSSAKGLAGEAGANVLTF. The full variable domain, its missing parts supplied by reference TRBV9 and TRBJ2-6, is DSGVTQTPKHLITATGQRVTLRCSPRSGDLSVYWYQQSLDQGLQFLIQYYNGEERAKGNILERFSAQQFPDLHSELNLSSLELGDSALYFCASSSAKGLAGEAGANVLTFGAGSRLTVL.

The chain links TRBV5-6 to TRBJ1-2, with 9 bases that match TRBD1. With V trimmed by 4 bases and J by 11 bases, 6 bases remained unmatched. CDR1 SGHDT and CDR2 YYEEEE come from the germline V gene. The CDR3 extends over 12 amino acids. The CDR3 nucleotides read TGTGCCAGCAGCCCTGGGACAGGGCGGTACACCTTC. Protein sequence: CASSPGTGRYTF. Full variable domain (missing parts from reference TRBV5-6 and TRBJ1-2): DAGVTQSPTHLIKTRGQQVTLRCSPKSGHDTVSWYQQALGQGPQFIFQYYEEEERQRGNFPDRFSGHQFPNYSSELNVNALLLGDSALYLCASSPGTGRYTFGSGTRLTVV.

The V call is TRBV2, the J call TRBJ2-5; TRBD1 aligns across 9 bases. Germline V lookup: CDR1 SNHLY, CDR2 FYNNEI. The junction had 4 bases not matched to a gene; V was cut back by 6 bases and J by 2 bases. This CDR3 is 14 amino acids long. The CDR3 loop reads CASRFDRGQETQYF. The DNA of the CDR3 is TGTGCCAGCAGATTCGACAGGGGGCAAGAGACCCAGTACTTC.

This clone was detected a few times. This sequence joins TRBV2 and TRBJ1-1; D is perhaps TRBD1 (6 bases). Germline CDR1 SNHLY, CDR2 FYNNEI. This CDR3 comprises 15 residues. V gave up 1 base and J gave up 3 bases, with 12 bases separating them. The CDR3 DNA sequence: TGTGCCAGCAGTGAAGGTCACAGGGTTTACACTGAAGCTTTCTTT. Its protein product is CASSEGHRVYTEAFF. The full variable domain, in which reference TRBV2 and TRBJ1-1 provide the parts outside the CDR3, is EPEVTQTPSHQVTQMGQEVILRCVPISNHLYFYWYRQILGQKVEFLVSFYNNEISEKSEIFDDQFSVERPDGSNFTLKIRSTKLEDSAMYFCASSEGHRVYTEAFFGQGTRLTVV.

Remarks on this clone: The junction departs from germline at one end; a sequencing error may be responsible. The chain uses TRBV4-3 and TRBJ1-2; D not certain. Germline assignment: CDR1 LGHNA and CDR2 YSLEER. The length of the CDR3 is 13 residues. The CDR3 spells CASSKEEGYGYTF. CDR3 in DNA: TGCGCCAGCAGCAAAGAGGAGGGCTATGGCTACACCTTC.

This chain joins TRBV19 and TRBJ2-5, with D maybe TRBD2 (6 bases). V lost 9 bases and J 5 bases, leaving 16 bases between the germline ends. CDR1 and CDR2 (germline): LNHDA, SQIVND (reference sequence). CDR3 length: 13 residues. The CDR3 loop reads CASKGLGTETQYF. The DNA of the CDR3 is TGTGCCAGCAAGGGACTTGGGACGGAGACCCAGTACTTC. The full variable domain, in which reference TRBV19 and TRBJ2-5 provide the parts outside the CDR3, is DGGITQSPKYLFRKEGQNVTLSCEQNLNHDAMYWYRQDPGQGLRLIYYSQIVNDFQKGDIAEGYSVSREKKESFPLTVTSAQKNPTAFYLCASKGLGTETQYFGPGTRLLVL.

J is TRBJ2-6 and V is TRBV5-4, with 8 bases matching TRBD2. Trimming cost V 6 bases and J 2 bases; bases outside gene matches: 7. The CDR3 sequence is 16 residues long. CDR1 and CDR2 from the germline V gene are SGHNT and YYREEE (reference sequence). The CDR3 nucleotides are TGTGCCAGCAAGGCTAGCGGGCTGGCTGGGGCCAACGTCCTGACTTTC. Its protein is CASKASGLAGANVLTF. The full variable domain, in which reference TRBV5-4 and TRBJ2-6 provide the parts outside the CDR3, is ETGVTQSPTHLIKTRGQQVTLRCSSQSGHNTVSWYQQALGQGPQFIFQYYREEENGRGNFPPRFSGLQFPNYSSELNVNALELDDSALYLCASKASGLAGANVLTFGAGSRLTVL.

CDR3 in DNA: TGTGCCAGCAGCCATCTTGCCTCCAGGGGGCATAACTATGGCTACACCTTC. Translating gives CASSHLASRGHNYGYTF. The rearrangement uses TRBV11-3 and TRBJ1-2; 8 nucleotides match TRBD1. The V gene's germline CDR1 is SGHNT and CDR2 YENEEA. With 5 bases clipped from V and 1 base from J, the junction kept 12 bases outside the gene matches. The CDR3 covers 17 residues. The full variable domain, its missing parts supplied by reference TRBV11-3 and TRBJ1-2, is EAGVVQSPRYKIIEKKQPVAFWCNPISGHNTLYWYLQNLGQGPELLIRYENEEAVDDSQLPKDRFSAERLKGVDSTLKIQPAELGDSAVYLCASSHLASRGHNYGYTFGSGTRLTVV.

This chain links TRBV9 with TRBJ2-3, with D perhaps matching TRBD2 (5 bases). In germline, CDR1 is SGDLS, CDR2 YYNGEE. This CDR3 region has 14 residues. Trimming took 3 bases from V and 3 from J, leaving 11 bases between them. The DNA for the CDR3 is TGTGCCAGCAGCGCAGGTCCGGGAACAGATACGCAGTATTTT. It encodes CASSAGPGTDTQYF.

The rearrangement links TRBV6-5 to TRBJ1-1, with D maybe TRBD1 (5 bases). Trimming took off 6 bases at V and 3 bases at J, with 14 bases between the two ends. Germline V gives CDR1 MNHEY, CDR2 SVGAGI. This CDR3 is 14 amino acids long. The CDR3 DNA sequence: TGTGCCAGCAGCCGACAGTTACGCGACACTGAAGCTTTCTTT. This translates into CASSRQLRDTEAFF.

V is TRBV3-1 (or the pseudogene TRBV3-2) and J is TRBJ2-7; no definite D call. The CDR3 is 12 amino acids. V lost 1 base to trimming and J lost 2 bases, with 3 bases between them. CDR1 is LGHDT, CDR2 YNNKEL, per germline (reference sequence). CDR3 amino acids: CASSQGPYEQYF. The DNA for the CDR3 is TGTGCCAGCAGCCAAGGGCCCTACGAGCAGTACTTC.

The chain joins TRBV6-4 to TRBJ2-5, with 9 nucleotides matching TRBD1. Germline-derived CDR1 and CDR2 are MRHNA and SNTAGT. CDR3 length: 15 amino acids. Germline trimming cut 7 bases from V and 1 base from J; bases unmatched to any gene: 7. CDR3 coding DNA: TGTGCCAGCAAGGAGGACAGGGGACTCCAAGAGACCCAGTACTTC. It codes for CASKEDRGLQETQYF.

The V and J genes are TRBV7-2 and TRBJ2-2, with 8 bases fitting TRBD2. V dropped 6 bases and J dropped 5; count of bases not matched to a gene: 5. In germline, CDR1 is SGHTA, CDR2 FQGNSA. The CDR3 spans 14 residues. In DNA, the CDR3 is TGTGCCAGCAGAGTAGCGGGGCGGACCGGGGAGCTGTTTTTT. It yields the protein CASRVAGRTGELFF.

CDR3: CASRPTGAGAYNEQFF. The DNA of the CDR3 is TGCGCCAGCAGACCGACAGGGGCTGGAGCCTACAATGAGCAGTTCTTC. The chain has TRBV5-1 and TRBJ2-1; 8 bases align to TRBD1. CDR1 and CDR2 (germline): SGHRS, YFSETQ. The V and J ends lost 5 bases and 2 bases, in that order; junction bases with no gene match: 9. The CDR3 is made up of 16 amino acids.

The J gene is TRBJ1-2, the V gene TRBV4-1; D is possibly TRBD1 (6 bases). The CDR3 is 16 amino acids. Trimming removed 0 bases at V and 2 bases at J, with 13 bases between. The germline V gene encodes CDR1 MGHRA and CDR2 YSYEKL. The CDR3 loop is CASSQDGTPLNYGYTF. The CDR3 DNA follows: TGCGCCAGCAGCCAAGACGGGACACCTTTGAACTATGGCTACACCTTC.

The CDR3, as DNA: TGTGCCAGCAGCTCCCGCCAACACATGAACACTGAAGCTTTCTTT. Translation gives CASSSRQHMNTEAFF. The V call is TRBV7-9, the J call TRBJ1-1; D ambiguous. The CDR3 is made up of 15 amino acids. V lost 4 bases, J lost 0 bases, and 12 bases lay in between. Germline V gene data show CDR1 as SEHNR and CDR2 as FQNEAQ (reference sequence).

This clone has just one count. This chain uses TRBV21-1 with TRBJ2-3; the table names TRBD2, a call not compared with the DNA. TRBV21-1 constitutes a pseudogene. This CDR3 is built from 15 residues. DNA for the CDR3: TGTGCCAGCAGCAAAGAGTGTCGGGATCAAGATACGCAGTATTTT. The encoded protein is CASSKECRDQDTQYF.